These 17 T cell receptor beta chains share one sample of origin, sequenced in a study of shared clonotypes between healthy human individuals. Profiled with immunoSEQ multiplex PCR; TCRdb holds only in-frame clones, not every one. The repertoire holds approximately 640,000 clones, with about three quarters as singletons. The specimen sequenced was memory CD4+ T cells sorted from blood. Described subset: CD45RA-negative fraction. The receptors stem from a woman in her twenties or thirties in good health.

V usage is TRBV2 and J usage is TRBJ2-1; a weak D match, TRBD2 (5 bases). Germline CDR1 reads SNHLY; CDR2 reads FYNNEI. This CDR3 is built from 16 residues. Trimming took 2 bases from V and 8 from J, leaving 19 bases between them. The CDR3 DNA reads TGTGCCAGCAGTGAAAGACGGTCTAGAGGGAAGGATGAGCAGTTCTTC. Translation gives CASSERRSRGKDEQFF.

The chain couples TRBV29-1 to TRBJ1-2; the D gene is possibly TRBD1 (5 bases). The CDR3 length is 13 residues. Germline V gene sequence: CDR1 SQVTM, CDR2 ANQGSEA. V was trimmed by 6 bases and J by 8 bases, leaving 19 bases between them. CDR3 DNA sequence: TGCAGCGTGGGCTTCGACAGCGAGAAAGGCTACACCTTC. This translates into CSVGFDSEKGYTF.

The V call is TRBV11-2, the J call TRBJ2-1; D ambiguous. Germline V gene data show CDR1 as SGHAT and CDR2 as FQNNGV. CDR3 size: 15 residues. Trimming left V 2 bases short and J 3 bases short, with 11 bases between. CDR3 DNA sequence: TGTGCCAGCAGCTTATCAGGTCTCGGCTACAATGAGCAGTTCTTC. Residues: CASSLSGLGYNEQFF.

Only a few counts were recorded for this clone. CDR3 nucleotide sequence: TGCGCCAGCAGCTTGACCTCGGGAGTGAACACTGAAGCTTTCTTT. It encodes CASSLTSGVNTEAFF. The chain links TRBV5-1 to TRBJ1-1; no firm D call. Trimming stripped 1 base from V and 0 bases from J, with 10 bases between. The CDR3 contains 15 residues. CDR1 and CDR2 from the germline V gene are SGHRS and YFSETQ.

This chain joins TRBV25-1 and TRBJ1-1, with D possibly being TRBD1 (5 bases). The CDR3 is 13 residues long. Deletions cut 8 bases from V and 3 bases from J, with 13 bases between. Germline V gene sequence: CDR1 MGHDK, CDR2 SYGVNS. The CDR3 nucleotides are TGTGCCAGCGGGGGACGACAACACACTGAAGCTTTCTTT. Its translation: CASGGRQHTEAFF.

V usage is TRBV28 and J usage is TRBJ2-7, with D perhaps assigned TRBD1 or TRBD2 (5 bases each). Deletions cut 6 bases from V and 0 bases from J, with 15 bases between. CDR1 is MDHEN, CDR2 SYDVKM, per germline. There are 15 residues in the CDR3. The DNA for the CDR3 is TGTGCCAGCAGCCCTCGACGGGGCATCTCCTACGAGCAGTACTTC. Protein: CASSPRRGISYEQYF.

This rearrangement joins TRBV2 to TRBJ2-2; D not resolved. CDR3 length: 12 amino acids. Trimming took 11 bases from V and 1 from J, leaving 8 bases between them. Germline CDR1 and CDR2: SNHLY and FYNNEI. DNA for the CDR3: TGTGCCGCACGCGGGAACACCGGGGAGCTGTTTTTT. It yields the protein CAARGNTGELFF.

The CDR3 sequence: CAWSFHTQGQPQHF. CDR3 bases: TGTGCCTGGAGTTTCCACACGCAAGGACAGCCCCAGCATTTT. V and J are TRBV30 and TRBJ1-5; D gene ambiguous. The CDR3 is made up of 14 amino acids. V was shortened by 2 bases and J by 7 bases, with 15 bases between the two germline ends. Germline V lookup: CDR1 GTSNPN, CDR2 SVGIG (reference sequence). Based on the CDR3 plus reference TRBV30 and TRBJ1-5, the full variable domain is SQTIHQWPATLVQPVGSPLSLECTVEGTSNPNLYWYRQAAGRGLQLLFYSVGIGQISSEVPQNLSASRPQDRQFILSSKKLLLSDSGFYLCAWSFHTQGQPQHFGDGTRLSIL.

This clone was seen more than once but under ten times. J is TRBJ2-7 and V is TRBV25-1; 7 bases line up with TRBD2. The CDR3 has 15 amino acids. The ends lost 2 bases at V and 4 bases at J; junction bases unmatched: 8. Germline loops: CDR1 MGHDK, CDR2 SYGVNS. CDR3 protein: CASSESGMPLYEQYF. CDR3 in DNA: TGTGCCAGCAGTGAAAGCGGGATGCCACTTTACGAGCAGTACTTC.

The genes are TRBV5-4 and TRBJ2-5; 7 bases match TRBD1. The germline gives CDR1 SGHNT, CDR2 YYREEE (reference sequence). This CDR3 has 14 residues. J was trimmed by 3 bases and V by 0 bases; bases with no gene match: 2. CDR3 sequence: CASSLATGKETQYF. The CDR3 DNA is TGTGCCAGCAGCTTGGCGACAGGGAAAGAGACCCAGTACTTC.

The rearrangement joins TRBV21-1 to TRBJ2-1; the table's D call, TRBD2, was not checked against the DNA. TRBV21-1 is designated a pseudogene. This CDR3 is built from 17 residues. The CDR3 is CASSKERTRAFYNEQFF. In DNA form, the CDR3 reads TGTGCCAGCAGCAAAGAAAGAACCCGAGCATTTTACAATGAGCAGTTCTTC.

As for this clone: This sample also contains other DNA sequences that code for the same CDR3. The chain combines TRBV19 with TRBJ1-5, with TRBD1 matching over 9 bases. Germline-derived CDR1 and CDR2 are LNHDA and SQIVND (reference sequence). The J segment lost 4 bases and the V segment lost 5 bases, leaving 3 bases of the junction unmatched. This CDR3 has 14 residues. The CDR3 DNA reads TGTGCCAGTAGTGAGACAGGGGGAAATCAGCCCCAGCATTTT. Translating it yields CASSETGGNQPQHF. The full variable domain, completed using reference TRBV19 and TRBJ1-5, is DGGITQSPKYLFRKEGQNVTLSCEQNLNHDAMYWYRQDPGQGLRLIYYSQIVNDFQKGDIAEGYSVSREKKESFPLTVTSAQKNPTAFYLCASSETGGNQPQHFGDGTRLSIL.

This chain joins TRBV7-2 and TRBJ1-2, with TRBD1 as a possible D gene (6 bases). This CDR3 spans 14 amino acids. V was cut by 5 bases and J by 8 bases, with 18 bases left in between. Germline assignment: CDR1 SGHTA and CDR2 FQGNSA. CDR3 sequence reads: CASSPYRQAEGYTF. The CDR3 DNA is TGTGCCAGCAGCCCCTACCGACAGGCCGAAGGCTACACCTTC. Together with reference TRBV7-2 and TRBJ1-2, the CDR3 gives the full variable domain: GAGVSQSPSNKVTEKGKDVELRCDPISGHTALYWYRQSLGQGLEFLIYFQGNSAPDKSGLPSDRFSAERTGGSVSTLTIQRTQQEDSAVYLCASSPYRQAEGYTFGSGTRLTVV.

This clone appeared a single time. The chain couples TRBV7-7 to TRBJ2-7; D unclear. The germline gives CDR1 SSHAT, CDR2 FNYEAQ (reference sequence). The CDR3 runs to 13 residues. Trimming shortened V by 1 base and J by 10 bases, and 14 bases separated the two germline ends. Here the CDR3 reads CASSLDGEREQYF. In DNA form, the CDR3 reads TGTGCCAGCAGCTTAGATGGGGAAAGGGAACAGTACTTC.

The V call is TRBV29-1, the J call TRBJ1-2; 7 bases are a match to TRBD1. The V gene's germline CDR1 is SQVTM and CDR2 ANQGSEA. The CDR3 totals 16 residues. Trimming at V came to 7 bases and at J to 5 bases, leaving 19 bases not matched to a gene. The CDR3 protein is CSGVVAPGQNKYGYTF. CDR3 nucleotide sequence: TGCAGCGGGGTTGTGGCCCCGGGACAGAACAAATATGGCTACACCTTC. Using reference TRBV29-1 and TRBJ1-2 for the parts outside the CDR3, the full variable domain is SAVISQKPSRDICQRGTSLTIQCQVDSQVTMMFWYRQQPGQSLTLIATANQGSEATYESGFVIDKFPISRPNLTFSTLTVSNMSPEDSSIYLCSGVVAPGQNKYGYTFGSGTRLTVV.

This chain uses TRBV25-1 with TRBJ2-3; maybe TRBD2 (5 bases). The CDR3 loop spans 14 amino acids. Germline V gene data show CDR1 as MGHDK and CDR2 as SYGVNS. V lost 7 bases and J lost 3, with 14 bases in between. The chain's CDR3 is CASKEGLGTDTQYF. The CDR3 DNA is TGTGCCAGCAAAGAGGGCCTGGGGACAGATACGCAGTATTTT.

Concerning this clone itself: The sample carries other DNA sequences with the same CDR3. This chain uses TRBV27 with TRBJ2-7; D might be TRBD1 (5 bases). The CDR3 runs 15 residues. Between the trimmed V and J ends, which lost 3 bases and 0 bases, there was a span of 12 bases. Per the germline V gene, CDR1 is MNHEY and CDR2 is SMNVEV (reference sequence). The CDR3 nucleotides read TGTGCCAGCAGTTTGCGCCAGGGCGCCTCCTACGAGCAGTACTTC. Its protein is CASSLRQGASYEQYF.